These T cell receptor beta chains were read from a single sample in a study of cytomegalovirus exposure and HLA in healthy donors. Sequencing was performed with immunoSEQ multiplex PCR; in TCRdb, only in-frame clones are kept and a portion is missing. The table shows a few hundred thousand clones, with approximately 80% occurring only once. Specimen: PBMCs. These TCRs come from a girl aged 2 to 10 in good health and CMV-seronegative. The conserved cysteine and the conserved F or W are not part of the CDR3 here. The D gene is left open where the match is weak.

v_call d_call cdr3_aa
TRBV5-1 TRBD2 ASSLGGTRADTQY
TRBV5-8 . ASSLAGRVWEQY
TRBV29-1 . SVPRGGEAF
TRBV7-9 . SSSLLAGELF
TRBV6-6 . ASRGVRIRDTQY
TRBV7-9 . ASSLAGGRHQSPYEQY
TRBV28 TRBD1 ASSSPTGRPSYSNQPQH
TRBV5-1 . ASSYTYNEQF
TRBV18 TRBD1 ASSFGTGLETQY
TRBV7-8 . ASSPMARLANTGELF
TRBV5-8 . ASSLSGNTIY
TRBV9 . ASSPDRQTYEQY
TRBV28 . ASSREQGRRTNEKLF
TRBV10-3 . AISGTGLSTYEQY
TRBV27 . ASSFYPGYYEQY
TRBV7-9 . ASSSQGLSTEAF
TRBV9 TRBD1 ASSLRGDRSYNEQF
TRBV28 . ASSSGVTYGYT
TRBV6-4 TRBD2 ASSDEGTSGTDTQY
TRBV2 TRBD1 AQDRLPTDTQY
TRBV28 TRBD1 ASRDRSPTYEQY
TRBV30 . AWSPGTDTQY
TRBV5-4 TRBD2 ASSLASGVNEQF
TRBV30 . AWRLRGTKYEQY
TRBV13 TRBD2 ASSSGSSTGELF
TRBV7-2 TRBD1 ASSVGGQGFNQPQH
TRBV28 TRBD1 ASSPGTANTEAF
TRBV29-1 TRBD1 SVERDRDTEAF
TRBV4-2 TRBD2 ASSQFGAGDSTGELF
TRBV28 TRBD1 ASRGRDRGRETQY
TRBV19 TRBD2 ASTSGRAYNEQF
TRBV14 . ASSQDWAGAYGYT
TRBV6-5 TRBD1 ASSLTGTAELF
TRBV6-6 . ASSYGVAWKETQY
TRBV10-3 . AISERLRTTNEKLF
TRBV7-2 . ASSPQQGNLYEQY
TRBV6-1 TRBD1 ASRIRDRVQETQY
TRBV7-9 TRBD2 ASSPPAGLAGNYEQY
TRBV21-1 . ASSSRLSRGGSNEQF
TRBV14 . ASSQDLAGRHF
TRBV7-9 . ASSHNTQY
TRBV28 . ASSLVAGSTDTQY
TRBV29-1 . SAGGVEAF
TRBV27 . ASSSYEQY
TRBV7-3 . ASSFSGNEQF
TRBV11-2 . ASSLGGGNTYEQY
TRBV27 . ASSLQDSYNEQF